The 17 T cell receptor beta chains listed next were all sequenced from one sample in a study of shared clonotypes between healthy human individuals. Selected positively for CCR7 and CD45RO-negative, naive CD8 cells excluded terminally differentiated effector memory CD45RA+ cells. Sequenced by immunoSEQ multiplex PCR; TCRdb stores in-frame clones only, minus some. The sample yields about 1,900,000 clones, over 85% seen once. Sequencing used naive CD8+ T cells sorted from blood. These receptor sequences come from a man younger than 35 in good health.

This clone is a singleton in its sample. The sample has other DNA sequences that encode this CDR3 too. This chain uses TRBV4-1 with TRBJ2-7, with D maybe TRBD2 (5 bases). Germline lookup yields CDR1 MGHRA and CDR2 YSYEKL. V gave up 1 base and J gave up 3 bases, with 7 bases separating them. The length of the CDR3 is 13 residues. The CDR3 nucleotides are TGCGCCAGCAGCCAAGTCGGAGGCTACGAGCAGTACTTC. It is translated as CASSQVGGYEQYF.

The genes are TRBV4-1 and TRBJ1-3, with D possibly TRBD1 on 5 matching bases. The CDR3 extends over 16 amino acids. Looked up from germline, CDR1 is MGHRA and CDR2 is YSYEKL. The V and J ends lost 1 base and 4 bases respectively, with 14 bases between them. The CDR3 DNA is TGCGCCAGCAGCCAAGGCCAAGAAGGGGCGGGAAACACCATATATTTT. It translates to CASSQGQEGAGNTIYF.

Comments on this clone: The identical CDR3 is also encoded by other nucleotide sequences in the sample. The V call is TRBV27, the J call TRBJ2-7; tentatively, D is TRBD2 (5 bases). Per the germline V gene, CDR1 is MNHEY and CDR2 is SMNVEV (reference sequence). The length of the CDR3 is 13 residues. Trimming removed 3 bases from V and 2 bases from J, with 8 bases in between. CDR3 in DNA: TGTGCCAGCAGTTTTACCGGGGCCTACGAGCAGTACTTC. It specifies CASSFTGAYEQYF.

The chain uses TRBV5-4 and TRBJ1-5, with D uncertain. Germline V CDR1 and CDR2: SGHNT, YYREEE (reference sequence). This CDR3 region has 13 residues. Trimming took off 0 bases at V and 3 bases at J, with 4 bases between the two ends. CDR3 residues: CASSLDLNQPQHF. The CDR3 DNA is TGTGCCAGCAGCTTGGATCTCAATCAGCCCCAGCATTTT.

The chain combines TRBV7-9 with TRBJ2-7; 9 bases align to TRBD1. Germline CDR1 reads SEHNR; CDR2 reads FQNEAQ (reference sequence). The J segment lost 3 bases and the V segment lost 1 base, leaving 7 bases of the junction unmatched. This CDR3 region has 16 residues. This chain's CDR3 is CASSLDPGTGYYEQYF. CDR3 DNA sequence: TGTGCCAGCAGCTTAGACCCCGGGACAGGGTACTACGAGCAGTACTTC.

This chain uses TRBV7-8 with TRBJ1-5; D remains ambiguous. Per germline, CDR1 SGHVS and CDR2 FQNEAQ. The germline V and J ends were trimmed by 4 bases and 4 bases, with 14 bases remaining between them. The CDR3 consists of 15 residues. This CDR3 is CASSSSWDPNQPQHF. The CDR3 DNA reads TGTGCCAGCAGCTCCTCCTGGGATCCGAATCAGCCCCAGCATTTT.

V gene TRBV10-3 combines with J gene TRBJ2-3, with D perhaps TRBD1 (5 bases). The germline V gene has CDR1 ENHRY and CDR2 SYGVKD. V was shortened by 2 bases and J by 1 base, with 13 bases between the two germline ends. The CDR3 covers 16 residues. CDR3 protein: CAISEVGALGTDTQYF. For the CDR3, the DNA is TGTGCCATCAGTGAGGTTGGGGCGTTGGGCACAGATACGCAGTATTTT.

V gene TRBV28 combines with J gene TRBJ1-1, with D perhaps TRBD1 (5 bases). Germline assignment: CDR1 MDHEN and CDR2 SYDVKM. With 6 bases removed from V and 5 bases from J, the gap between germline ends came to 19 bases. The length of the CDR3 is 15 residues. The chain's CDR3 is CASSSSRESGTEAFF. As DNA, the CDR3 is TGTGCCAGCAGCTCCTCCAGGGAGTCGGGGACTGAAGCTTTCTTT.

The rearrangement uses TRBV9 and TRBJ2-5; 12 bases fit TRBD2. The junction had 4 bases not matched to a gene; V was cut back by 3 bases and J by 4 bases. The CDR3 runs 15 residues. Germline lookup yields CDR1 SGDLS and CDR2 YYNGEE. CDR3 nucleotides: TGTGCCAGCAGCGACTCGGGACTAGCGGGAGAGACCCAGTACTTC. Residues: CASSDSGLAGETQYF.

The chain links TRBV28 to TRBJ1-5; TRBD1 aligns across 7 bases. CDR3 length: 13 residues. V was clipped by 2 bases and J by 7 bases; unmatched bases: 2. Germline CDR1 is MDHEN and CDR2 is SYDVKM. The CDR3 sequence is CASSLIGGQPQHF. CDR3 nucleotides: TGTGCCAGCAGTTTAATAGGGGGCCAGCCCCAGCATTTT. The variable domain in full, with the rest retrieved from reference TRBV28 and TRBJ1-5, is DVKVTQSSRYLVKRTGEKVFLECVQDMDHENMFWYRQDPGLGLRLIYFSYDVKMKEKGDIPEGYSVSREKKERFSLILESASTNQTSMYLCASSLIGGQPQHFGDGTRLSIL.

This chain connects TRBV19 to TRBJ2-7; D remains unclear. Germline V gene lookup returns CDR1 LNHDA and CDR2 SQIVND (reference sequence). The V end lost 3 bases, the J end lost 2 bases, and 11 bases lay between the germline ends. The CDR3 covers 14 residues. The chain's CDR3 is CASSMSADAYEQYF. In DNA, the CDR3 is TGTGCCAGTAGTATGTCGGCGGATGCCTACGAGCAGTACTTC.

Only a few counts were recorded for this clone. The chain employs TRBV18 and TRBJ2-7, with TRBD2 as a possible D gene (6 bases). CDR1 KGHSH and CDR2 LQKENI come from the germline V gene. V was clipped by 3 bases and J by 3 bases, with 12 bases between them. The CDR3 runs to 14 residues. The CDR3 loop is CASSPLDYSYEQYF. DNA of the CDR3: TGTGCCAGCTCACCCTTGGACTATAGCTACGAGCAGTACTTC.

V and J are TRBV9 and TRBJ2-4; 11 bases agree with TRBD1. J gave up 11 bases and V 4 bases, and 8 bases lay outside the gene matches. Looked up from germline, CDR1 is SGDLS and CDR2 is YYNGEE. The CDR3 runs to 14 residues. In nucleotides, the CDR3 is TGTGCCAGCAGCCTTGGGACAGGGGGAACCTTTCAGTACTTC. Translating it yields CASSLGTGGTFQYF.

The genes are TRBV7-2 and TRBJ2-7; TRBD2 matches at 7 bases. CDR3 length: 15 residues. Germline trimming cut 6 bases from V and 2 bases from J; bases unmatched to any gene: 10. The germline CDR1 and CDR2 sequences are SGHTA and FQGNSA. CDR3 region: CASSSAGRTAYEQYF. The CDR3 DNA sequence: TGTGCCAGCAGTTCAGCGGGGAGGACTGCCTACGAGCAGTACTTC.

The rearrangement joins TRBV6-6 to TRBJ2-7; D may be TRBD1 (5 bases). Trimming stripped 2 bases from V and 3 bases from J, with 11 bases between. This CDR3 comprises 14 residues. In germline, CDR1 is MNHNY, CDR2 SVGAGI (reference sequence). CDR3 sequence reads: CASSYIDQGYEQYF. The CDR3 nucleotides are TGTGCCAGCAGTTACATTGACCAGGGCTACGAGCAGTACTTC.

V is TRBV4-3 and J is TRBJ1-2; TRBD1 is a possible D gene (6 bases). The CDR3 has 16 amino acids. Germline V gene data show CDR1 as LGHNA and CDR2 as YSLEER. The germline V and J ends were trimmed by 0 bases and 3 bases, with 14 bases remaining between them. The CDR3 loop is CASSQEVTGAYYGYTF. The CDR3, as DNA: TGCGCCAGCAGCCAAGAGGTTACGGGGGCCTACTATGGCTACACCTTC.

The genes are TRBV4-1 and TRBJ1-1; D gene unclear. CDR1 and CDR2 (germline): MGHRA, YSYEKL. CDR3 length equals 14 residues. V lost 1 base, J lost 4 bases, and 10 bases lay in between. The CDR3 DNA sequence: TGCGCCAGCAGCCAAGTGAATGGGCGCACTGAAGCTTTCTTT. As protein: CASSQVNGRTEAFF.